This T cell receptor beta chain emerged from a study of blood T cells in healthy people across ages. Study-level results: It was held that diversity estimates obtained from one million T cells represented underestimates.

This CDR3 contains 18 residues. J was trimmed by 0 bases and V by 1 base; bases with no gene match: 9. From germline, CDR1 is SEHNR and CDR2 FQNEAQ (reference sequence). In regard to this clonotype: What it binds is unknown.

Extracted total RNA amounted to at least 5.5 micrograms for each sample. Then a second PCR, running about 6 to 12 cycles, was carried out with a sample-barcoded 5' primer and a J-beta primer mix. Every individual sample yielded 2.5 million or more paired-end reads (each containing CDR3). TCRdb independently ran MiXCR on the 5' RACE reads; one entry per CDR3 protein. The sample lists 1.5 million to 2 million distinct CDR3 sequences; roughly 50% were seen once. The receptor was isolated from a middle-aged woman in good health. This chain links TRBV7-9 with TRBJ2-3; 8 nucleotides agree with TRBD2. The sample comprised blood. The CDR3: CASSLVRPGGSSTDTQYF. CDR3 bases: TGTGCCAGCAGCTTAGTTCGCCCGGGGGGGAGTAGCACAGATACGCAGTATTTT. The full variable domain, its missing parts supplied by reference TRBV7-9 and TRBJ2-3, is DTGVSQNPRHKITKRGQNVTFRCDPISEHNRLYWYRQTLGQGPEFLTYFQNEAQLEKSRLLSDRFSAERPKGSFSTLEIQRTEQGDSAMYLCASSLVRPGGSSTDTQYFGPGTRLTVL.